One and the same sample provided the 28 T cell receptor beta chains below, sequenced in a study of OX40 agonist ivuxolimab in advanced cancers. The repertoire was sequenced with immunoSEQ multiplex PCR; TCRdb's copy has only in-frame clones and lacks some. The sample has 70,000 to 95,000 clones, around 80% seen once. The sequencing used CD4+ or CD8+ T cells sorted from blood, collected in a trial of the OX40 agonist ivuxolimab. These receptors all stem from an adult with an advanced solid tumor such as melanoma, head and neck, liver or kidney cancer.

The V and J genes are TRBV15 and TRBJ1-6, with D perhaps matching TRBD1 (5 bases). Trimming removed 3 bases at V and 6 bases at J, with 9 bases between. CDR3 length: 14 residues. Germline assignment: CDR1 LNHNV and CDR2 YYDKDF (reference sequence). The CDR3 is CATSSRGPNSPLHF. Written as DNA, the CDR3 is TGTGCCACCAGCAGCCGGGGCCCTAATTCACCCCTCCACTTT. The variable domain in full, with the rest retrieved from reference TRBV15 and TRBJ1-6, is DAMVIQNPRYQVTQFGKPVTLSCSQTLNHNVMYWYQQKSSQAPKLLFHYYDKDFNNEADTPDNFQSRRPNTSFCFLDIRSPGLGDTAMYLCATSSRGPNSPLHFGNGTRLTVT.

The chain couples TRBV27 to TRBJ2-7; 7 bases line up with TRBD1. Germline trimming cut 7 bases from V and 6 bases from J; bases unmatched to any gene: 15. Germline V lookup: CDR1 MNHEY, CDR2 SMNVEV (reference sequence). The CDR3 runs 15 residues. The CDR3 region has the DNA TGTGCCAGCATCTCACACAGGGGCAAGGGTGGCGAGCAGTACTTC. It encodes CASISHRGKGGEQYF.

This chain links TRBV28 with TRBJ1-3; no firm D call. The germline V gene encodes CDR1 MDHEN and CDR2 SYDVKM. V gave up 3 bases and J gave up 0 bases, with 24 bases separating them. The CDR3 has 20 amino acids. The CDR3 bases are TGTGCCAGCAGTTTTTCGGGCCTTAGTGGGGAAACCTACTCTGGAAACACCATATATTTT. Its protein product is CASSFSGLSGETYSGNTIYF. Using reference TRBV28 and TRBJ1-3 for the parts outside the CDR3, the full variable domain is DVKVTQSSRYLVKRTGEKVFLECVQDMDHENMFWYRQDPGLGLRLIYFSYDVKMKEKGDIPEGYSVSREKKERFSLILESASTNQTSMYLCASSFSGLSGETYSGNTIYFGEGSWLTVV.

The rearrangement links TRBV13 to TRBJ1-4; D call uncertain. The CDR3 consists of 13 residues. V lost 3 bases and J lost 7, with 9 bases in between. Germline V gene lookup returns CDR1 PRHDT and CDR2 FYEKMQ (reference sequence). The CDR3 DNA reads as TGTGCCAGCAGCTTCGGAACGGGTGAAAAACTGTTTTTT. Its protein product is CASSFGTGEKLFF. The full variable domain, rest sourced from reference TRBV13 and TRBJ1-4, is AAGVIQSPRHLIKEKRETATLKCYPIPRHDTVYWYQQGPGQDPQFLISFYEKMQSDKGSIPDRFSAQQFSDYHSELNMSSLELGDSALYFCASSFGTGEKLFFGSGTQLSVL.

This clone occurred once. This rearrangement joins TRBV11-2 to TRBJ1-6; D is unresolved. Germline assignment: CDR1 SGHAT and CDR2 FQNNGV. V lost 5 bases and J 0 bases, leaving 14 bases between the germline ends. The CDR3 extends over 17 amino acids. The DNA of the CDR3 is TGTGCCAGCAGCGTCCTGGGCGGAAGCTCCTATAATTCACCCCTCCACTTT. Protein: CASSVLGGSSYNSPLHF.

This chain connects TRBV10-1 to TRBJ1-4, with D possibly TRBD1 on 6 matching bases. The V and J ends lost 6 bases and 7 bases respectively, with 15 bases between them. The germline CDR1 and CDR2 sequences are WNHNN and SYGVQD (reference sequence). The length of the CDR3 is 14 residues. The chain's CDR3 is CASRWQGWSEKLFF. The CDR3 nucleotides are TGCGCCAGCAGGTGGCAGGGGTGGAGTGAAAAACTGTTTTTT.

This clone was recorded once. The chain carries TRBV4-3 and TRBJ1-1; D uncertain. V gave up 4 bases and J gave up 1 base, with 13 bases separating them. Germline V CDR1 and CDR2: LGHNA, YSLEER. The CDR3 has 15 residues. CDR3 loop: CASSPSPRGNTEAFF. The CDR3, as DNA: TGCGCCAGCAGCCCGAGCCCGCGGGGGAACACTGAAGCTTTCTTT.

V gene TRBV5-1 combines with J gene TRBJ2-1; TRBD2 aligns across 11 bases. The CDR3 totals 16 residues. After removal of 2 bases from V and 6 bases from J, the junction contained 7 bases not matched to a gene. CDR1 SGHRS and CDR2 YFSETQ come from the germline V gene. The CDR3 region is CASSFPTSGDSNEQFF. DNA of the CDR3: TGCGCCAGCAGCTTCCCGACTAGCGGGGATAGCAATGAGCAGTTCTTC.

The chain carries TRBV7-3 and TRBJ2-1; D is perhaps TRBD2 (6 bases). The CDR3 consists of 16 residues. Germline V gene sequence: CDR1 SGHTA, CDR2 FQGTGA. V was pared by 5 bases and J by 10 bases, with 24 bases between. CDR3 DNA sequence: TGTGCCAGCAGCGGGGAGGTAGGGCGCCCGAACGGCGAGCAGTTCTTC. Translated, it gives CASSGEVGRPNGEQFF.

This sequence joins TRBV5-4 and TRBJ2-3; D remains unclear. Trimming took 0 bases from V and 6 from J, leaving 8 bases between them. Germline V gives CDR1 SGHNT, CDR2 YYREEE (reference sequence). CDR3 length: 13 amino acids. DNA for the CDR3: TGTGCCAGCAGCTTGGAAGGAGAGGATACGCAGTATTTT. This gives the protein CASSLEGEDTQYF. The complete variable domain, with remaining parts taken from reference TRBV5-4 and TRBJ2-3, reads ETGVTQSPTHLIKTRGQQVTLRCSSQSGHNTVSWYQQALGQGPQFIFQYYREEENGRGNFPPRFSGLQFPNYSSELNVNALELDDSALYLCASSLEGEDTQYFGPGTRLTVL.

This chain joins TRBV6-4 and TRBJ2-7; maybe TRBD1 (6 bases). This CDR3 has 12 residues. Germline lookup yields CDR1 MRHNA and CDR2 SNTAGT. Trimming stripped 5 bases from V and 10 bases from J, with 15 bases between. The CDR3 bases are TGTGCCAGCAGTCCGAGACAGGAAGAACAGTACGTC. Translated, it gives CASSPRQEEQYV.

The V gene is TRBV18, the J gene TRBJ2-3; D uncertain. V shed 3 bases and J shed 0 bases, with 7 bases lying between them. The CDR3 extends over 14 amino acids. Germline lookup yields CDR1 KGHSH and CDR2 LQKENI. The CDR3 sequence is CASSPTLSTDTQYF. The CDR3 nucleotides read TGTGCCAGCTCACCGACGCTTAGCACAGATACGCAGTATTTT.

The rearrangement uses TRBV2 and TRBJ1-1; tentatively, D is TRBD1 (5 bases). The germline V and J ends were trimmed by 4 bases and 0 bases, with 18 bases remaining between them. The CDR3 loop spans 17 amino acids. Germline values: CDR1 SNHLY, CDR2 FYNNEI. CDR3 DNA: TGTGCCAGCAGTGTGCCTACAGGAGGGGTCATGAACACTGAAGCTTTCTTT. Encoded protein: CASSVPTGGVMNTEAFF.

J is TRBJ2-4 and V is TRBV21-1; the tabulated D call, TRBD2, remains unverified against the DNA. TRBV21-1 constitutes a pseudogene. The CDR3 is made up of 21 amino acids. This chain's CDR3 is CASPYRESGTSGVVAKNIQYF. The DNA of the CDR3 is TGTGCCAGCCCTTATAGAGAGTCTGGGACTAGCGGAGTTGTAGCCAAAAACATTCAGTACTTC.

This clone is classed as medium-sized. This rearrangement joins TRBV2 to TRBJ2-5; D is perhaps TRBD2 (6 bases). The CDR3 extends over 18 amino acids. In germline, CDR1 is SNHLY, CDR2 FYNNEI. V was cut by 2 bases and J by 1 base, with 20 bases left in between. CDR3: CASSERGGRDPLQETQYF. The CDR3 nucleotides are TGTGCCAGCAGTGAAAGGGGCGGGCGGGACCCGCTCCAAGAGACCCAGTACTTC.

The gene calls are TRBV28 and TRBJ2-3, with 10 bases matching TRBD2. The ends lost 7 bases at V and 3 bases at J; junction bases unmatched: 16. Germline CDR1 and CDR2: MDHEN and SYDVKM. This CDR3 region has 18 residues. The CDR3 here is CASTTVELAGVLTDTQYF. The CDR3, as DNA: TGTGCCAGCACTACTGTCGAGCTAGCGGGAGTTTTGACAGATACGCAGTATTTT.

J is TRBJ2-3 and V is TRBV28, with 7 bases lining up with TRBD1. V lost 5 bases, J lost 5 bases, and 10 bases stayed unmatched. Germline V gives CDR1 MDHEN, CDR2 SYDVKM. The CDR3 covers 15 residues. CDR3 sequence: CASSRSAGGQDTQYF. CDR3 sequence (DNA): TGTGCCAGCAGTCGCTCCGCAGGGGGTCAAGATACGCAGTATTTT.

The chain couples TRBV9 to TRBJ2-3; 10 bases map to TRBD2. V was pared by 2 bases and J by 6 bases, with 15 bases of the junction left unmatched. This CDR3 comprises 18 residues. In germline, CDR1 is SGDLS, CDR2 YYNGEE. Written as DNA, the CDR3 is TGTGCCAGCAGCGTTTCAGGGCTGAGCGGGAGGGCCGACGATACGCAGTATTTT. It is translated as CASSVSGLSGRADDTQYF.

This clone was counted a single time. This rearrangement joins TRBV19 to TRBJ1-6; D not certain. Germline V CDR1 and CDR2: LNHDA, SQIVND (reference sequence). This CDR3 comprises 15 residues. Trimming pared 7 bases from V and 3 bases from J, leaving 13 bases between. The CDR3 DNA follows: TGTGCCAGTACCACGACAAAGGACTATAATTCACCCCTCCACTTT. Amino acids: CASTTTKDYNSPLHF.

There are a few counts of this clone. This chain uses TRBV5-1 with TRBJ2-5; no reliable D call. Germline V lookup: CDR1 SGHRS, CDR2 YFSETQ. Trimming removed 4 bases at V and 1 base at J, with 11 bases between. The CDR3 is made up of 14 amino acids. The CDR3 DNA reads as TGCGCCAGCAGCCTTGGACGATTCCAAGAGACCCAGTACTTC. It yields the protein CASSLGRFQETQYF.

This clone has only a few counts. The CDR3 spells CASTAGPSNSPLHF. The CDR3 region has the DNA TGTGCCAGCACGGCGGGACCCTCGAATTCACCCCTCCACTTT. The gene calls are TRBV2 and TRBJ1-6, with a possible D match to TRBD1 (5 bases). This CDR3 spans 14 amino acids. V was pared by 7 bases and J by 7 bases, with 14 bases between. The germline gives CDR1 SNHLY, CDR2 FYNNEI.

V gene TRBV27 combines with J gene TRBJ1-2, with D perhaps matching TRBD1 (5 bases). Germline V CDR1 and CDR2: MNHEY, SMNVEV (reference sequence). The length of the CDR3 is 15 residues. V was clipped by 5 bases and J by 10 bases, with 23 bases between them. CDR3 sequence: CASSPPPAGTPAYTF. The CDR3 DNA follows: TGTGCCAGCAGTCCACCCCCCGCAGGGACCCCCGCCTACACCTTC.

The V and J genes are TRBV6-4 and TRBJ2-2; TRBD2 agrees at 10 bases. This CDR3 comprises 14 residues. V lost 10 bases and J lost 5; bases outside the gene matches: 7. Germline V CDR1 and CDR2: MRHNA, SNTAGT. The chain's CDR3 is CATRAGGETGELFF. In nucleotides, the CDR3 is TGTGCCACGAGAGCGGGAGGGGAGACCGGGGAGCTGTTTTTT.

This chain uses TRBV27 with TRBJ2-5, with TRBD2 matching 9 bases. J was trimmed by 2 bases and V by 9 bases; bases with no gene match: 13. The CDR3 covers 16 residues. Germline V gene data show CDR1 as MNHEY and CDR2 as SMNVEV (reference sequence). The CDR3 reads CARDLAGGPRQETQYF. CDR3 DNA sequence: TGTGCCAGGGACTTGGCGGGGGGGCCGCGGCAAGAGACCCAGTACTTC.

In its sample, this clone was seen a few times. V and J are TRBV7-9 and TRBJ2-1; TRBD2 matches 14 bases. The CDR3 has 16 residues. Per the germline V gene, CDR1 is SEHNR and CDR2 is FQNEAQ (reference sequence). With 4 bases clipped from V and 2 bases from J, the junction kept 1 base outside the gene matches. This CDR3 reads CASSSTSGRAYNEQFF. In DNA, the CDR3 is TGTGCCAGCAGCTCGACTAGCGGGAGGGCCTACAATGAGCAGTTCTTC.

This CDR3 reads CASSLVSGAGADTQYF. The CDR3 coding sequence is TGTGCCAGCAGCTTAGTATCGGGGGCTGGGGCAGATACGCAGTATTTT. This chain connects TRBV7-9 to TRBJ2-3; D may be TRBD1 or TRBD2 (6 bases each). There are 16 residues in the CDR3. V dropped 1 base and J dropped 4 bases, with 15 bases sitting between them. From germline, CDR1 is SEHNR and CDR2 FQNEAQ (reference sequence).

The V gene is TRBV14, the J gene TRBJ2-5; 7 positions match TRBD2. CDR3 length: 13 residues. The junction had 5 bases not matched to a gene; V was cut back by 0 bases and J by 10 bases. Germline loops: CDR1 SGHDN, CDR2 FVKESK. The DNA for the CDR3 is TGTGCCAGCAGCCAAGATGGGAGCGGGATCCAGTACTTC. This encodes CASSQDGSGIQYF.

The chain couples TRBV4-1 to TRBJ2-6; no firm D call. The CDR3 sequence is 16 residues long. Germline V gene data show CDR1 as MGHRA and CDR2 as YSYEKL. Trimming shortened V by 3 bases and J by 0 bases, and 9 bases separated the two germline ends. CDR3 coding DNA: TGCGCCAGCAGCCAGATCGGAGCCTCTGGGGCCAACGTCCTGACTTTC. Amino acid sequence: CASSQIGASGANVLTF.